Each of the 12 T cell receptor beta chains below was sequenced from the same sample in a study of human T cells and chemical hapten exposure (dated by TCRdb to the early 2020s). The time point label corresponds to: patch test 1, 2 weeks after DPC sensitization. What this sample's treatment or condition label stands for: therapeutic diphenylcyclopropenone sensitization with weekly scalp DPC. The method behind the library was RACE. The listed sequencing device is NextSeq 500. The raw public reads went through TCRdb reprocessing: fastp at Q25, MiXCR clone calling, in-frame beta chains kept. Each CDR3 protein appears once, grouped with its most common genes and DNA. The sample table shows 120,000 or so distinct CDR3 sequences, and roughly an eighth are seen once. Approximately 0.92% of the sample goes to the ten largest clones. Sequencing used whole blood, obtained in connection with sensitization to the hapten diphenylcyclopropenone (DPC). Receptors were obtained from a man between 18 and 29 years old with alopecia areata. Some clones in this sample may be carry-over from other donors' samples.

This clonotype was observed a handful of times. This chain links TRBV12-3 or TRBV12-4 with TRBJ2-1; 7 bases are shared with TRBD2. The trim removed 5 bases at V and 5 bases at J, leaving 6 bases unmatched. The CDR3 contains 14 residues. In nucleotides, the CDR3 is TGTGCCAGCAGTCCTCTAGCGGCGAACAATGAGCAGTTCTTC. Amino acid sequence: CASSPLAANNEQFF.

The chain carries TRBV4-3 and TRBJ1-4; D is unclear. V was shortened by 7 bases and J by 0 bases, with 18 bases between the two germline ends. Germline values: CDR1 LGHNA, CDR2 YSLEER. This CDR3 comprises 17 residues. In DNA, the CDR3 is TGCGCCAGCACCGCAGGCTCGGGTTTTGCAACTAATGAAAAACTGTTTTTT. Translating gives CASTAGSGFATNEKLFF.

This clonotype was counted many times. V usage is TRBV7-3 and J usage is TRBJ2-3; no clear D gene. The CDR3 has 14 residues. The V gene's germline CDR1 is SGHTA and CDR2 FQGTGA. V was pared by 3 bases and J by 2 bases, with 9 bases between. The CDR3 DNA reads as TGTGCCAGCAGCTTTGATCAGGCCACAGATACGCAGTATTTT. Protein sequence: CASSFDQATDTQYF.

Only a few counts were recorded for this clonotype. The chain combines TRBV20-1 with TRBJ1-1; D not resolved. The CDR3 is made up of 11 amino acids. The germline V gene encodes CDR1 DFQATT and CDR2 SNEGSKA (reference sequence). Trimming took off 7 bases at V and 1 base at J, with 7 bases between the two ends. The CDR3 DNA reads TGCAGTGGAGCGAAGAACACTGAAGCTTTCTTT. The encoded protein is CSGAKNTEAFF.

The chain recombines TRBV2 with TRBJ1-3; 7 bases are shared with TRBD1. The J segment lost 0 bases and the V segment lost 10 bases, leaving 6 bases of the junction unmatched. This CDR3 spans 14 amino acids. The germline CDR1 and CDR2 sequences are SNHLY and FYNNEI. CDR3 sequence: CATRQGHSGNTIYF. The CDR3 coding sequence is TGTGCCACTCGACAGGGACACTCTGGAAACACCATATATTTT.

The V and J genes are TRBV20-1 and TRBJ2-7; D possibly corresponds to TRBD1 (5 bases). With 3 bases removed from V and 2 bases from J, the gap between germline ends came to 11 bases. Looked up from germline, CDR1 is DFQATT and CDR2 is SNEGSKA (reference sequence). The CDR3 covers 13 residues. The CDR3 region is CSARATATYEQYV. The CDR3 nucleotides read TGCAGTGCTAGGGCGACAGCCACCTACGAGCAGTACGTC.

There are a few counts of this clonotype. The chain recombines TRBV6-4 with TRBJ2-4; D gene uncertain. V shed 1 base and J shed 0 bases, with 16 bases lying between them. In germline, CDR1 is MRHNA, CDR2 SNTAGT. The CDR3 is made up of 18 amino acids. The chain's CDR3 is CASSDYVPTSLAKNIQYF. Written as DNA, the CDR3 is TGTGCCAGCAGTGACTACGTACCCACCTCACTAGCCAAAAACATTCAGTACTTC.

This clonotype turned up a few times. This chain's CDR3 is CASGRYTGELFF. CDR3 DNA: TGTGCATCAGGGCGGTACACCGGGGAGCTGTTTTTT. The chain has TRBV24-1 and TRBJ2-2; tentatively, D is TRBD1 (5 bases). Germline CDR1 is KGHDR and CDR2 is SFDVKD. The CDR3 contains 12 residues.

This clonotype was seen more than once but under ten times. The rearrangement links TRBV6-5 to TRBJ1-2; no clear D. The germline V gene has CDR1 MNHEY and CDR2 SVGAGI. This CDR3 has 12 residues. Deletions cut 7 bases from V and 4 bases from J, with 10 bases between. The CDR3, as DNA: TGTGCCAGCAAGAAGGGTTCCTATGGCTACACCTTC. This gives the protein CASKKGSYGYTF.

The V gene is TRBV20-1, the J gene TRBJ2-3; D gene uncertain. The CDR3 spans 15 residues. Trimming removed 0 bases from V and 1 base from J, with 11 bases in between. The germline V gene encodes CDR1 DFQATT and CDR2 SNEGSKA (reference sequence). The CDR3 sequence is CSARDPIAGTDTQYF. The CDR3 region has the DNA TGCAGTGCTAGAGATCCGATAGCCGGCACAGATACGCAGTATTTT.

V usage is TRBV9 and J usage is TRBJ2-3; 7 bases align to TRBD1. V shed 0 bases and J 2 bases; nucleotides not matched to a gene: 3. Germline CDR1 reads SGDLS; CDR2 reads YYNGEE. The CDR3 runs 15 residues. This CDR3 is CASSVEGASTDTQYF. In nucleotides, the CDR3 is TGTGCCAGCAGCGTAGAGGGGGCGTCCACAGATACGCAGTATTTT.

This clonotype was seen only a few times. The genes are TRBV28 and TRBJ2-7, with 7 bases lining up with TRBD1. This CDR3 contains 13 residues. J was trimmed by 4 bases and V by 6 bases; bases with no gene match: 6. Germline V CDR1 and CDR2: MDHEN, SYDVKM. CDR3 nucleotide sequence: TGTGCCAGCAGCCCGGGGACAGAGTACGAGCAGTACTTC. Protein product: CASSPGTEYEQYF.